What follows are 19 T cell receptor beta chains derived from one specimen sequenced in a study of CDR3 diversity in severe acne. MiXCR, applied by TCRdb to the PCR reads, yields one record per CDR3 protein. The repertoire holds more than 70,000 distinct CDR3 sequences, with about 49% as singletons. The sequenced material came from blood. Receptors originate from a male donor with severe acne vulgaris.

The table lists this clonotype with a few counts. CDR3 sequence reads: CSVQSPPLYEQYF. DNA for the CDR3: TGCAGCGTCCAATCCCCACCCCTGTACGAGCAGTACTTC. The rearrangement links TRBV29-1 to TRBJ2-7; D unclear. The CDR3 has 13 residues. Germline values: CDR1 SQVTM, CDR2 ANQGSEA. V lost 6 bases and J 4 bases, leaving 16 bases between the germline ends.

The J gene is TRBJ2-2, the V gene TRBV20-1, with D possibly being TRBD2 (5 bases). V gave up 0 bases and J gave up 7 bases, with 6 bases separating them. CDR3 size: 12 residues. The germline gives CDR1 DFQATT, CDR2 SNEGSKA (reference sequence). Written as DNA, the CDR3 is TGCAGTGCTAGAGATGAGGGCGGGGAGCTGTTTTTT. Translation: CSARDEGGELFF.

Note on this clonotype: A much larger clone lies one base from this, so it may be a read error. The V gene is TRBV2, the J gene TRBJ2-1; TRBD2 matches 10 bases. The germline V gene encodes CDR1 SNHLY and CDR2 FYNNEI. With 2 bases clipped from V and 6 bases from J, the junction kept 7 bases outside the gene matches. The CDR3 is 16 amino acids. The CDR3 bases are TGTGCCAGCAGTGAATCGCTAGCGGGAGACCGCAATGAGCAGTTCTTC. Its protein product is CASSESLAGDRNEQFF. Variable domain in full (rest from reference TRBV2 and TRBJ2-1): EPEVTQTPSHQVTQMGQEVILRCVPISNHLYFYWYRQILGQKVEFLVSFYNNEISEKSEIFDDQFSVERPDGSNFTLKIRSTKLEDSAMYFCASSESLAGDRNEQFFGPGTRLTVL.

Many counts were recorded for this clonotype. The chain joins TRBV5-8 to TRBJ2-3; D is ambiguous. Trimming left V 0 bases short and J 4 bases short, with 6 bases between. CDR1 and CDR2 (germline): SGHTS, YDEGEE. This CDR3 contains 13 residues. DNA for the CDR3: TGTGCCAGCAGCTTGGCTGGGTCAGATACGCAGTATTTT. This encodes CASSLAGSDTQYF. The entire variable domain, with the rest obtained from reference TRBV5-8 and TRBJ2-3, is as follows: EAGVTQSPTHLIKTRGQQATLRCSPISGHTSVYWYQQALGLGLQFLLWYDEGEERNRGNFPPRFSGRQFPNYSSELNVNALELEDSALYLCASSLAGSDTQYFGPGTRLTVL.

The J gene is TRBJ2-3, the V gene TRBV9; tentative D call: TRBD2 (5 bases). CDR1 is SGDLS, CDR2 YYNGEE, per germline. Deletions cut 7 bases from V and 4 bases from J, with 16 bases between. There are 14 residues in the CDR3. CDR3 DNA: TGTGCCAGCGCCCCCGGGGTGGCCCCAGATACGCAGTATTTT. This codes for CASAPGVAPDTQYF. Complete variable domain (other parts from reference TRBV9 and TRBJ2-3): DSGVTQTPKHLITATGQRVTLRCSPRSGDLSVYWYQQSLDQGLQFLIQYYNGEERAKGNILERFSAQQFPDLHSELNLSSLELGDSALYFCASAPGVAPDTQYFGPGTRLTVL.

This clonotype occurred many times. The chain links TRBV9 to TRBJ2-3; D gene unclear. V was clipped by 3 bases and J by 2 bases, with 4 bases between them. Germline V gene data show CDR1 as SGDLS and CDR2 as YYNGEE. This CDR3 has 12 amino acids. CDR3 region: CASSDTTDTQYF. CDR3 bases: TGTGCCAGCAGCGACACCACAGATACGCAGTATTTT.

In the case of this clonotype: This may come from a read error, since a much larger clone is one base off. J is TRBJ2-3 and V is TRBV5-1, with 8 bases that match TRBD2. The CDR3 runs to 15 residues. The germline V gene encodes CDR1 SGHRS and CDR2 YFSETQ. In DNA form, the CDR3 reads TGCGTCAGCAGCTTGTCACCAAGCGGGAGCGGGGCGCAGTATTTT. It translates to CVSSLSPSGSGAQYF.

In its sample, this clonotype ranks as medium-sized. The chain recombines TRBV2 with TRBJ2-6; no definite D call. This CDR3 region has 13 residues. From germline, CDR1 is SNHLY and CDR2 FYNNEI. V lost 11 bases to trimming and J lost 0 bases, with 8 bases between them. This CDR3 is CASKPSGANVLTF. CDR3 sequence (DNA): TGTGCCTCCAAACCCTCTGGGGCCAACGTCCTGACTTTC.

This clonotype has more than one count but fewer than ten. V usage is TRBV15 and J usage is TRBJ1-1; D is possibly TRBD1 (5 bases). From germline, CDR1 is LNHNV and CDR2 YYDKDF (reference sequence). The CDR3 has 15 amino acids. V lost 4 bases to trimming and J lost 1 base, with 13 bases between them. CDR3: CATSIRRGTNTEAFF. The CDR3 DNA is TGTGCCACCAGCATACGGAGGGGAACGAACACTGAAGCTTTCTTT.

Of note for this clonotype: A much larger clonotype is one base distant, so this may be a read error. V usage is TRBV15 and J usage is TRBJ1-1; D is ambiguous. In germline, CDR1 is LNHNV, CDR2 YYDKDF (reference sequence). The CDR3 covers 13 residues. For the CDR3, the DNA is TGTGCCACCAGCAGGATAGAGCTCACTGGAGCTTTCTTT. It encodes CATSRIELTGAFF.

The chain couples TRBV13 to TRBJ1-6; TRBD1 is a possible D gene (6 bases). Germline values: CDR1 PRHDT, CDR2 FYEKMQ (reference sequence). V lost 3 bases, J lost 10 bases, and 19 bases lay in between. CDR3 length equals 16 residues. This chain's CDR3 is CASSFTLDGTRSPLHF. CDR3 DNA sequence: TGTGCCAGCAGCTTCACCCTGGACGGGACAAGGTCACCCCTCCACTTT.

This clonotype has more than one count but fewer than ten. The V call is TRBV6-5, the J call TRBJ2-2; D may be TRBD1 (5 bases). This CDR3 contains 15 residues. V lost 7 bases to trimming and J lost 2 bases, with 14 bases between them. Germline V gene data show CDR1 as MNHEY and CDR2 as SVGAGI. The CDR3 bases are TGTGCCAGCAAGAAAGGACAAACCAACACCGGGGAGCTGTTTTTT. Residues: CASKKGQTNTGELFF.

This clonotype was found a few times. The chain uses TRBV25-1 and TRBJ1-6; perhaps TRBD1 as D (5 bases). This CDR3 comprises 14 residues. Germline V gene lookup returns CDR1 MGHDK and CDR2 SYGVNS. V was pared by 0 bases and J by 6 bases, with 6 bases between. The CDR3 loop is CASSEYDSNSPLHF. As DNA, the CDR3 is TGTGCCAGCAGTGAATACGACAGTAATTCACCCCTCCACTTT.

The chain employs TRBV24-1 and TRBJ2-1; 10 bases map to TRBD2. This CDR3 is 16 amino acids long. Germline-derived CDR1 and CDR2 are KGHDR and SFDVKD. Germline trimming cut 4 bases from V and 8 bases from J; bases unmatched to any gene: 10. The CDR3 DNA reads as TGTGCCACCAGTGACTCGCGGGAGCGGGAGGGCGATGAGCAGTTCTTC. Translating gives CATSDSREREGDEQFF.

The gene calls are TRBV6-1 and TRBJ2-1; D is undetermined. Germline V gives CDR1 MNHNS, CDR2 SASEGT. Trimming stripped 2 bases from V and 0 bases from J, with 11 bases between. The CDR3 covers 16 residues. CDR3 loop: CASSERLVPSYNEQFF. The CDR3 DNA reads as TGTGCCAGCAGTGAAAGGTTGGTACCCTCCTACAATGAGCAGTTCTTC.

This clonotype was observed at least ten times. Just one base apart from a much larger clone, this may be a read error. The V and J genes are TRBV20-1 and TRBJ2-1; D call uncertain. This CDR3 spans 11 amino acids. From germline, CDR1 is DFQATT and CDR2 SNEGSKA (reference sequence). The CDR3 loop is CSAQVPGEQLF. CDR3 nucleotides: TGCAGTGCCCAGGTCCCGGGTGAGCAGCTCTTC.

Concerning this clonotype: The junction and the germline gene differ at one end; a read error may be behind it. V usage is TRBV6-1 and J usage is TRBJ1-2; D unclear. CDR3 size: 13 residues. Looked up from germline, CDR1 is MNHNS and CDR2 is SASEGT. The CDR3 nucleotides read TGTGCCATCAGTGAGGCCGAGAACTATGGCTACACCTTC. Encoded protein: CAISEAENYGYTF.

The chain uses TRBV2 and TRBJ1-2; D uncertain. V lost 4 bases to trimming and J lost 0 bases, with 12 bases between them. The CDR3 covers 15 residues. CDR1 SNHLY and CDR2 FYNNEI come from the germline V gene. The CDR3 reads CASSVNRVSNYGYTF. As DNA, the CDR3 is TGTGCCAGCAGTGTGAATCGGGTATCTAACTATGGCTACACCTTC.

This chain joins TRBV10-3 and TRBJ2-7; TRBD1 or TRBD2 may be the D gene (6 bases each). Trimming took 10 bases from V and 6 from J, leaving 22 bases between them. The CDR3 length is 14 residues. The germline CDR1 and CDR2 sequences are ENHRY and SYGVKD. The CDR3 region is CASSNDDRRGEQYF. In DNA form, the CDR3 reads TGTGCCAGCAGCAACGACGACAGGCGGGGCGAGCAGTACTTC.